Listed here are 3 T cell receptor beta chains from one sample, sequenced in a study of radiotherapy plus CTLA-4 blockade in lung cancer. Data came from immunoSEQ multiplex PCR; TCRdb stores just in-frame clones and leaves some out. Of some 94,000 clones detected, around 84% appear once; the ten largest clones hold about 25%. The sequencing used peripheral blood, collected from a patient treated with radiotherapy plus ipilimumab. All receptors derive from a human donor with non-small cell lung cancer that progressed on radiotherapy plus ipilimumab.

V usage is TRBV27 and J usage is TRBJ1-2, with D possibly being TRBD1 (5 bases). The CDR3 has 13 amino acids. In germline, CDR1 is MNHEY, CDR2 SMNVEV (reference sequence). The CDR3 reads CPTTDSSNYGYTF. In nucleotides, the CDR3 is TGTCCCACCACAGACAGTTCTAACTATGGCTACACCTTC.

With respect to this clone: At one boundary the junction diverges from the germline segment, which might be a read error. This sequence joins TRBV14 and TRBJ1-1; D is possibly TRBD1 (5 bases). This CDR3 region has 14 residues. In germline, CDR1 is SGHDN, CDR2 FVKESK. The CDR3 here is CASSQVGGSTEALF. The CDR3 DNA reads as TGTGCCAGCAGCCAAGTTGGGGGGAGCACTGAAGCTCTCTTT.

This clone was detected only a few times. The chain joins TRBV20-1 to TRBJ2-3, with TRBD2 matching over 11 bases. The CDR3 contains 11 residues. V shed 8 bases, J shed 12 bases, and the junction held 7 bases outside the gene matches. Germline V gene data show CDR1 as DFQATT and CDR2 as SNEGSKA (reference sequence). This CDR3 is CSSGTSGSQYF. The CDR3, as DNA: TGCAGTTCCGGGACTAGCGGTTCACAGTATTTT.